This entry is about one T cell receptor (beta chain). Its antigen is not identified. For the second PCR, which ran for roughly 6 to 12 cycles, a sample-barcoded 5' primer and a J-beta primer mix were used. Every sample returned 3 million or more CDR3-containing paired-end reads. MiXCR was run by TCRdb on the 5' RACE reads, yielding one entry per CDR3 protein. The sample contains 700,000 to 1,000,000 distinct CDR3 sequences, approximately 44% of which appear only once. Germline CDR1 is LGHNT and CDR2 is FRNRAP. The CDR3 is 15 residues long. V was pared by 7 bases and J by 1 base, with 15 bases between. The sample is drawn from a study of blood T cells in healthy people across ages. The study drew donors from healthy Caucasian individuals in Russia aged 6 to 90. Study observations and caveats: CMV status of donors was unknown, possibly confounding expanded clonotype changes.

The sequenced sample consisted of blood. The chain combines TRBV12-5 with TRBJ2-3, with a tentative D call TRBD1 (6 bases). The receptor was derived from a man in his sixties in good health. The CDR3 nucleotides are TGTGCTAGTGCCTCAGTGGGGGCCGGCACAGATACGCAGTATTTT. Translation: CASASVGAGTDTQYF.